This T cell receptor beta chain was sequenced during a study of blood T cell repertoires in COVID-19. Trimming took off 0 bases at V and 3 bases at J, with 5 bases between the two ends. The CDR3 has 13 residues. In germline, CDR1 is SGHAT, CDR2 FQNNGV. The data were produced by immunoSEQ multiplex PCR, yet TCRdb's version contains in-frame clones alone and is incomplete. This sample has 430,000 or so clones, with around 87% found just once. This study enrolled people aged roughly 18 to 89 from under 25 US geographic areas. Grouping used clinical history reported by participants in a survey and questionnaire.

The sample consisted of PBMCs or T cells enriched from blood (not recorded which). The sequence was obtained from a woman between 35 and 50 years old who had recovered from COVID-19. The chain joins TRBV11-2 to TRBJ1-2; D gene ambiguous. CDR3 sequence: CASSLDTDYGYTF. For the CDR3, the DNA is TGTGCCAGCAGCTTAGACACGGACTATGGCTACACCTTC.